Listed below are T cell receptor beta chains from one sample, sequenced in a study of T-cell memory formation after mild COVID-19. TCRdb reprocessed the 5' RACE reads via MiXCR and lists one record per CDR3 protein. The sample holds 580,000 or so distinct CDR3 sequences, 15% to 20% seen once. Sequencing was done on a sample of PBMCs or a T cell subset sorted from them (not recorded which). The receptors here all came from an adult woman who had mild COVID-19 (a few samples of this study predate the infection). Cell type and time point are not known. CDR3s include the opening cysteine and the closing phenylalanine or tryptophan. Fields, in order: J gene, D gene, clone size, V gene, CDR3 protein, CDR3 DNA. A D gene is named only where the DNA matches it firmly. The size field is filled for only some rows; it gives once, few, many or a size class.

>TRBJ2-7|TRBD2|few|TRBV4-1
CASSQGGGTSAYEQYF
TGCGCCAGCAGCCAAGGGGGGGGGACTAGCGCCTACGAGCAGTACTTC
>TRBJ2-7|TRBD2|few|TRBV6-5
CASSFSGTPSYEQYF
TGTGCCAGCAGCTTTAGCGGGACCCCTTCCTACGAGCAGTACTTC
>TRBJ2-7|TRBD2|few|TRBV6-2/TRBV6-3
CASSPTSGTTYEQYF
TGTGCCAGCAGCCCTACTAGCGGGACTACCTACGAGCAGTACTTC
>TRBJ2-7|-|-|TRBV7-6
CASSSGDTPTLSSYEQYF
TGTGCCAGCAGCTCAGGGGACACCCCTACCTTATCCTCCTACGAGCAGTACTTC
>TRBJ2-1|-|few|TRBV20-1
CSATTNSLGGQFF
TGCAGTGCTACCACGAACTCACTTGGAGGGCAGTTCTTC
>TRBJ1-5|TRBD1|-|TRBV2
CASSERTGGQPQHF
TGTGCCAGCAGTGAAAGGACAGGGGGCCAGCCCCAGCATTTT
>TRBJ1-1|-|many|TRBV20-1
CSARRDTEAFF
TGCAGTGCAAGGAGGGACACTGAAGCTTTCTTT
>TRBJ2-7|TRBD2|-|TRBV6-5
CASSYSGLAGRGEQYF
TGTGCCAGCAGTTACTCAGGACTAGCGGGAAGGGGCGAGCAGTACTTC
>TRBJ2-3|-|many|TRBV18
CASSPHTDTQYF
TGTGCCAGCTCACCGCACACAGATACGCAGTATTTT
>TRBJ1-1|-|few|TRBV18
CASSPPLHTEAFF
TGTGCCAGCTCACCACCCCTCCACACTGAAGCTTTCTTT
>TRBJ2-7|TRBD1|few|TRBV12-3/TRBV12-4
CASSTGQGGQYF
TGTGCCAGCAGTACAGGACAGGGCGGGCAGTACTTC
>TRBJ2-1|-|-|TRBV3-1
CASSQGRGEQFF
TGTGCCAGCAGCCAAGGGCGCGGTGAGCAGTTCTTC
>TRBJ2-1|-|few|TRBV9
CASSVGTSIYNEQFF
TGTGCCAGCAGCGTAGGTACTAGCATCTACAATGAGCAGTTCTTC
>TRBJ2-5|TRBD1|many|TRBV7-2
CASSSSPTGLLQETQYF
TGTGCCAGCAGCTCCTCCCCGACAGGGCTCCTCCAAGAGACCCAGTACTTC
>TRBJ2-7|-|few|TRBV4-2
CASSQEEGNEQYF
TGTGCCAGCAGCCAAGAAGAAGGGAACGAGCAGTACTTC
>TRBJ1-1|-|-|TRBV12-3/TRBV12-4
CASSPTGRAEAFF
TGTGCCAGCAGTCCCACGGGACGGGCGGAAGCTTTCTTT
>TRBJ1-1|-|-|TRBV7-8
CASSLVPGAGTEAFF
TGTGCCAGCAGCTTAGTTCCGGGGGCGGGCACTGAAGCTTTCTTT
>TRBJ2-3|-|few|TRBV7-3
CASSSTGSDTQYF
TGTGCCAGCAGCTCCACAGGTTCAGATACGCAGTATTTT
>TRBJ1-2|TRBD1|few|TRBV11-2
CASSLQGANLYGYTF
TGTGCCAGCAGCCTCCAGGGGGCGAATCTGTATGGCTACACCTTC
>TRBJ1-2|-|-|TRBV4-2
CASSPDITNYGYTF
TGTGCCAGCAGCCCGGACATTACAAACTATGGCTACACCTTC
>TRBJ1-5|-|-|TRBV12-3/TRBV12-4
CASSFRTADNQPQHF
TGTGCCAGCAGTTTCCGGACGGCCGACAATCAGCCCCAGCATTTT
>TRBJ2-5|TRBD2|-|TRBV9
CASSVGPAGTETQYF
TGTGCCAGCAGCGTAGGCCCAGCGGGGACTGAGACCCAGTACTTC
>TRBJ1-6|TRBD1|many|TRBV25-1
CASRLGTGGNNSPLHF
TGTGCCAGCAGGCTCGGGACAGGGGGTAATAATTCACCCCTCCACTTT
>TRBJ2-7|-|-|TRBV7-9
CASSLGQGEATGEQYF
TGTGCCAGCAGCTTAGGGCAGGGAGAGGCTACTGGGGAGCAGTACTTC